This entry describes one TCR beta chain. How the authors handled the data: Cell counts per sample came from amplifying reference gene primers. Method: immunoSEQ multiplex PCR; TCRdb's copy keeps in-frame clones and lacks some. V, J and clone size are taken as reported in that table, and D and trimming were inferred from the DNA itself. The data show roughly 300,000 clones, around 86% seen once. The source of the sample is a study of blood T cell repertoires in COVID-19. Study-wide background: Some COVID-19 samples were acute and others convalescent; all came from the United States, Italy and Spain. From T cells, B-cell-depleted T cells, or PBMCs came the material, which was cDNA or gDNA.

The CDR3 has 16 amino acids. Germline V lookup: CDR1 SGHKS, CDR2 YYEKEE (reference sequence). V shed 0 bases, J shed 8 bases, and the junction held 10 bases outside the gene matches. This sequence originates from a human donor in a cohort sampled during active COVID-19. Sequenced material: peripheral blood. V gene TRBV5-5 combines with J gene TRBJ2-2; TRBD2 agrees at 7 bases. This CDR3 is CASSLVAGARNGELFF. CDR3 in DNA: TGTGCCAGCAGCTTGGTGGCGGGAGCTCGTAATGGGGAGCTGTTTTTT. Based on the CDR3 plus reference TRBV5-5 and TRBJ2-2, the full variable domain is DAGVTQSPTHLIKTRGQQVTLRCSPISGHKSVSWYQQVLGQGPQFIFQYYEKEERGRGNFPDRFSARQFPNYSSELNVNALLLGDSALYLCASSLVAGARNGELFFGEGSRLTVL.